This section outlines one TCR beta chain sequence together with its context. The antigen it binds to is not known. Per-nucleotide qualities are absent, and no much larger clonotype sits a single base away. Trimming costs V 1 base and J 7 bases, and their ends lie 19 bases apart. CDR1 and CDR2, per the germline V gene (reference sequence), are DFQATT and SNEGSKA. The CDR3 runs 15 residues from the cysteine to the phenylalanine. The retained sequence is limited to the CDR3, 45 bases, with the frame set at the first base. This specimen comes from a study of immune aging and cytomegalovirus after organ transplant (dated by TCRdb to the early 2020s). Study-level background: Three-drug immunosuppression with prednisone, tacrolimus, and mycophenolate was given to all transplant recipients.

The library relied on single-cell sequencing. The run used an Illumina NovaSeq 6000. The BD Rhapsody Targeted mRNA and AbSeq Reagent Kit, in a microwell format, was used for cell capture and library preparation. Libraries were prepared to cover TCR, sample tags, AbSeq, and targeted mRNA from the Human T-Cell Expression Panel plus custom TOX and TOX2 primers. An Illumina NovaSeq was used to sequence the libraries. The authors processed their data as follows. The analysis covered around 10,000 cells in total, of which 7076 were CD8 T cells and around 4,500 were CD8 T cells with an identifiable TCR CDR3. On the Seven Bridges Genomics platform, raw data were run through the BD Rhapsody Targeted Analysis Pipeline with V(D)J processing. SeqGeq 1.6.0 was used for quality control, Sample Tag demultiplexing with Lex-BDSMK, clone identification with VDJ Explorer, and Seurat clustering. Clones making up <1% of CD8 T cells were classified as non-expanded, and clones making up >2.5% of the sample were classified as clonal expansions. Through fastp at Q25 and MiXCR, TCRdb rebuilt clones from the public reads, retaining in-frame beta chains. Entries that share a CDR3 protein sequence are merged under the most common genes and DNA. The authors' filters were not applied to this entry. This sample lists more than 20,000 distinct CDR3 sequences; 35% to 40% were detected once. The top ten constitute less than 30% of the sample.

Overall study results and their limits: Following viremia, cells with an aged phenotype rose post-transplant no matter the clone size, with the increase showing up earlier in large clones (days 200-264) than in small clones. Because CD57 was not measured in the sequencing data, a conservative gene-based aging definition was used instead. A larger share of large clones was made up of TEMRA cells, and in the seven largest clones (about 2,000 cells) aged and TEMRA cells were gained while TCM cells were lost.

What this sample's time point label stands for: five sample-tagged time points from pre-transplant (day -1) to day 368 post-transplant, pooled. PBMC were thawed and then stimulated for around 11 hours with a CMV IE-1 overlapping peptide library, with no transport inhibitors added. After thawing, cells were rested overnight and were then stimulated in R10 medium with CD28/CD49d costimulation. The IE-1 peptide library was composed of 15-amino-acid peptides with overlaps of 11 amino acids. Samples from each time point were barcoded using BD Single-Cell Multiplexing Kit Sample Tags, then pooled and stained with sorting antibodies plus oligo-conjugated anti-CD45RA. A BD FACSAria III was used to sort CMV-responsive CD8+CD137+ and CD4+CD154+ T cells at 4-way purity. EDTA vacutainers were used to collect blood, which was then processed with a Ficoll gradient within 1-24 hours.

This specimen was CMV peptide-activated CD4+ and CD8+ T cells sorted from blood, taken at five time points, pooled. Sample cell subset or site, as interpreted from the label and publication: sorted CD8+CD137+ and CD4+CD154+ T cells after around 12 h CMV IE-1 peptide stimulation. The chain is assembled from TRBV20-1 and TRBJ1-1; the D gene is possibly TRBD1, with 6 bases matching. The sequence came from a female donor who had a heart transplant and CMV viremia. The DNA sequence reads TGCAGTGCTAGAGGTTCTCAGGGGTTTCGGGGTGAAGCTTTCTTT. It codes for CSARGSQGFRGEAFF.